This T cell receptor (beta chain) was sequenced for a study of human T cells and chemical hapten exposure. Noted time point: pre-sensitization, week 0. Treatment specified: therapeutic diphenylcyclopropenone sensitization with weekly scalp DPC. Alopecia patients deemed DPC-suitable, aged 18 to 70, excluding pregnancy. The starting material, unfractionated whole blood, was used for total RNA extraction. Individual cDNA molecules had unique molecular identifiers attached to them by the library. TCRdb re-called the RACE reads through MiXCR, storing one row per CDR3 protein. The sample holds about 120,000 distinct CDR3 sequences, approximately 15% seen once. Study results and caveats: Expanded TCRs were compared with controls, and the expanded TCRs formed significantly more large CDR3 similarity clusters.

There are a few counts of this clonotype. Its antigen is undetermined. The J segment lost 4 bases and the V segment lost 5 bases, leaving 16 bases of the junction unmatched. Germline V gene sequence: CDR1 MDHEN, CDR2 SYDVKM. The CDR3 consists of 17 residues. The sequence was collected from a woman aged 18-30 years with alopecia areata. Some clones in this sample may be carry-over from other donors' samples. The source material was whole blood, sampled in connection with sensitization to the hapten diphenylcyclopropenone (DPC). The chain joins TRBV28 to TRBJ1-1; the match to TRBD1 covers 7 bases. CDR3 DNA sequence: TGTGCCAGCAGTCTCACTGTAGTTAGGGGGCGTCTCACTGAAGCTTTCTTT. The encoded protein is CASSLTVVRGRLTEAFF.